A single TCR beta chain is shown here with its context. Its antigen is not identified. Clones were sequenced by immunoSEQ multiplex PCR, and TCRdb holds only the in-frame ones, with some missing. Among 130,000 or so clones listed, roughly nine tenths were seen once. This specimen comes from a study of T cell responses to AZD1222 COVID-19 vaccine. Study-wide context: Samples with a second dose at about 4 or about 12 weeks were pooled together.

Whole-study findings and limits: Samples come after the peak T cell response, not at day 14. Regions 160-218 and 743-854 dominated among vaccine-associated CD4 TCRs spanning spike.

The sequences come from peripheral blood, collected on day 0 of AZD1222 vaccination. This clonotype was sampled from an adult in good health.

CDR3 loop: CASSILAGVTYEQYF. CDR3 nucleotides: TGTGCCAGTAGTATTTTGGCGGGGGTCACTTACGAGCAGTACTTC. The chain recombines TRBV19 with TRBJ2-7; 7 bases agree with TRBD2. The junction had 9 bases not matched to a gene; V was cut back by 3 bases and J by 4 bases. In germline, CDR1 is LNHDA, CDR2 SQIVND (reference sequence). The CDR3 contains 15 residues. Complete variable domain (other parts from reference TRBV19 and TRBJ2-7): DGGITQSPKYLFRKEGQNVTLSCEQNLNHDAMYWYRQDPGQGLRLIYYSQIVNDFQKGDIAEGYSVSREKKESFPLTVTSAQKNPTAFYLCASSILAGVTYEQYFGPGTRLTVT.